This TCR beta chain was recovered during a study of T cell responses to AZD1222 COVID-19 vaccine. Clones were read by immunoSEQ multiplex PCR, and TCRdb kept only the in-frame ones, dropping some. The sample holds approximately 60,000 clones, roughly three quarters seen once. V was pared by 0 bases and J by 3 bases, with 8 bases between. Germline assignment: CDR1 GTSNPN and CDR2 SVGIG (reference sequence). There are 13 residues in the CDR3. The V gene is TRBV30, the J gene TRBJ1-1, with D unclear. This specimen was peripheral blood, taken on day 0 of AZD1222 vaccination. The TCR sequence derives from an adult in good health. The DNA of the CDR3 is TGTGCCTGGAGTGTGGGGAGGGACACTGAAGCTTTCTTT. Its translation is CAWSVGRDTEAFF.